Reported below is one TCR beta chain. Its cognate antigen is unknown. The CDR3 extends over 15 amino acids. V dropped 0 bases and J dropped 1; count of bases not matched to a gene: 1. Germline V lookup: CDR1 SGHNT, CDR2 YYREEE (reference sequence). This sample was included in a study of T cell responses to AZD1222 COVID-19 vaccine. Findings of the study overall: Vaccine-associated CD4 TCRs spanned spike, dominant at 160-218 and 743-854. Baseline seropositivity occurred in only a handful of AZD1222 recipients.

TCRdb keeps only in-frame clones here, not all; method: immunoSEQ multiplex PCR. The data contain around 140,000 clones, 80% to 90% of them singletons. The sample was peripheral blood, taken on day 0 of AZD1222 vaccination. V gene TRBV5-4 combines with J gene TRBJ2-5; 9 bases are shared with TRBD1. The receptor was isolated from an adult in good health. CDR3 in amino acids: CASSLVTGGQETQYF. The CDR3 bases are TGTGCCAGCAGCTTGGTGACAGGGGGCCAAGAGACCCAGTACTTC. Using reference TRBV5-4 and TRBJ2-5 for the parts outside the CDR3, the full variable domain is ETGVTQSPTHLIKTRGQQVTLRCSSQSGHNTVSWYQQALGQGPQFIFQYYREEENGRGNFPPRFSGLQFPNYSSELNVNALELDDSALYLCASSLVTGGQETQYFGPGTRLLVL.